The T cell receptor (beta chain) under discussion was sequenced for a study of blood T cells in healthy people across ages (dated by TCRdb to the mid-2010s). Background on the whole study: In model experiments, template switching captured roughly one uniquely barcoded TCR beta cDNA molecule for every two T cells. Age-related changes in TCR beta repertoire diversity were measured in the study by deep sequencing normalized with unique cDNA molecular identifiers. Donors were grouped into four age groups: young (average roughly 15 years), middle-aged (less than 40), aged (about 59) and long-lived (around 80). Donors of different ages were randomly distributed across sequencing lanes to avoid experimental bias. The study analyzed two additional independent replicas of 1 million unique cDNA reads from the same blood draw for two donors, one aged 18 to 29 and one aged 80 or older. Overall study outcomes, separate from this receptor: Observed TCR beta diversity correlated strongly with the percentage of naive T cells measured by flow cytometry. The long-lived group showed more naive CD4+ T cells, fewer expanded clones and increased TCR diversity than the aged group, suggesting age selection. Total diversity estimates from one million sequenced T cells were considered lower bounds and underestimates. Bulk unsorted PBMC profiling prevented conclusive comparison of naive and antigen-experienced compartments. Because donor CMV infection status was unknown, age-related changes in expanded clonotypes were potentially confounded. As age increased, observed TCR beta diversity per million T cells dropped in a roughly linear way, and a significant reduction was already evident by age approximately 40.

The library was built by means of 5' RACE. Sequencing instrument: Illumina HiSeq 2500. A second PCR of about 6 to 11 cycles was run with a J-beta primer mix and a sample-barcoded 5' primer. A unique molecular identifier was introduced onto each TCR beta cDNA molecule by a template-switch 5' adaptor carrying 12 random nucleotides. At least 2.5 million CDR3-containing paired-end reads were obtained from each sample. All of the RNA was converted into first-strand cDNA using the Mint cDNA synthesis kit, with a TRBC-specific oligonucleotide serving as the primer. All cDNA was treated with uracil-DNA glycosylase and then went through a first 18-cycle PCR with the universal primers M1SS and BC2_uni_R. As for how the authors treated the data: Each sample was normalized by randomly selecting 1 million high-quality reads, each carrying a distinct molecular identifier. Reads sharing molecular identifiers were discarded rather than binned into consensus sequences. MiTCR, run with a Q25 quality threshold and the strictest error-elimination algorithm, handled CDR3 identification, clonotype clustering and error correction. A nonparametric unseen species model with Euler transformation was used to estimate a lower bound on total TCR beta diversity. TCRdb reprocessing: public reads trimmed at Q25 with fastp, clones called with MiXCR, in-frame beta chains kept. Each entry is one CDR3 protein sequence, shown with its most common DNA and genes. The V and J calls were determined by TCRdb, not by the authors. A total of hundreds of thousands of distinct CDR3 sequences appear in this sample, 45% to 70% of them only once. The ten top clones hold 25% to 30% of the sample.

V loses 2 bases of germline sequence and J loses 5 bases, and the interval between the two ends is 8 bases. CDR1 MNHEY and CDR2 SVGAGI are derived from the germline V gene. Measured from the cysteine to the phenylalanine, the CDR3 is 13 residues long. Left in the record is the CDR3 DNA by itself, 39 bases read in frame from the first base. Systemically healthy Caucasian individuals from Russia, around 39 in total and aged about 6 to 95 years, were included as donors. Each donor gave about 11 milliliters of peripheral blood, drawn into EDTA-treated Vacutainer tubes. Ficoll-Paque density-gradient centrifugation was used to isolate PBMCs, with at least 6 million obtained per sample. Trizol reagent was used to extract total RNA from the PBMCs, yielding at least 6 micrograms per sample. For every donor, flow cytometry on a PBMC aliquot measured the percentage of naive CD45RAhigh/CD27high T cells. This clonotype turned up a few times. Its antigen has not been determined. No much larger clonotype is one base removed from it; base qualities were not supplied.

The sequence derives from a middle-aged man in good health. Sequenced material: blood. Recombination linked TRBV6-5 to TRBJ2-3, and the D gene may be TRBD2, 5 bases matching. For the CDR3, the sequence is CASSYPGVDTQYF. The nucleotide sequence reads as follows: TGTGCCAGCAGTTACCCCGGGGTAGATACGCAGTATTTT.